Presented here are 19 T cell receptor beta chains from one specimen sequenced in a study of resident and recirculating memory T cells in vitiligo. Only in-frame clones appear in the TCRdb table, and some are missing; sequencing was by immunoSEQ multiplex PCR. The sample records 70,000 to 95,000 clones, about 91% being singletons. The sample comprised blood. Every receptor here comes from a male donor with vitiligo.

The gene calls are TRBV5-1 and TRBJ2-7, with 8 bases aligning to TRBD1. V gave up 0 bases and J gave up 0 bases; unmatched junction bases: 5. In germline, CDR1 is SGHRS, CDR2 YFSETQ. CDR3 length: 16 amino acids. The CDR3 region is CASSLAPGQGSYEQYF. The CDR3 DNA follows: TGCGCCAGCAGCTTGGCCCCCGGACAGGGCTCCTACGAGCAGTACTTC.

The chain couples TRBV5-6 to TRBJ1-1; D perhaps matches TRBD1 (5 bases). The V gene's germline CDR1 is SGHDT and CDR2 YYEEEE. V lost 4 bases and J lost 0, with 13 bases in between. This CDR3 has 15 amino acids. The DNA of the CDR3 is TGTGCCAGCAGCCGCAAAGGGGCGGTGAACACTGAAGCTTTCTTT. It codes for CASSRKGAVNTEAFF. Complete variable domain (other parts from reference TRBV5-6 and TRBJ1-1): DAGVTQSPTHLIKTRGQQVTLRCSPKSGHDTVSWYQQALGQGPQFIFQYYEEEERQRGNFPDRFSGHQFPNYSSELNVNALLLGDSALYLCASSRKGAVNTEAFFGQGTRLTVV.

This clone was counted between two and nine times. The chain employs TRBV10-3 and TRBJ1-2, with D unresolved. Germline V gene data show CDR1 as ENHRY and CDR2 as SYGVKD. The CDR3 is 12 residues long. Trimming cost V 10 bases and J 1 base, with 10 bases left between them. The CDR3 bases are TGTGCCACCTGGCCGGGTAACTATGGCTACACCTTC. Translation: CATWPGNYGYTF.

This sequence joins TRBV7-3 and TRBJ2-3; no definite D call. V was trimmed by 4 bases and J by 6 bases, leaving 11 bases between them. This CDR3 has 13 amino acids. Germline CDR1 and CDR2: SGHTA and FQGTGA. This CDR3 reads CASSSLSSDTQYF. In DNA, the CDR3 is TGTGCCAGCAGCTCCCTTAGCTCTGATACGCAGTATTTT.

The rearrangement uses TRBV28 and TRBJ2-3, with D perhaps TRBD2 (5 bases). Germline CDR1 and CDR2: MDHEN and SYDVKM. The ends were cut back, 6 bases at V and 2 bases at J, with 21 bases in the middle. The CDR3 is made up of 17 amino acids. The CDR3 reads CASRLEGLATTTDTQYF. In nucleotides, the CDR3 is TGTGCCAGCAGGCTAGAGGGTTTAGCCACCACCACAGATACGCAGTATTTT.

The chain couples TRBV5-4 to TRBJ2-7, with TRBD2 identical over 7 bases. Germline V CDR1 and CDR2: SGHNT, YYREEE (reference sequence). J gave up 7 bases and V 0 bases, and 7 bases lay outside the gene matches. The CDR3 sequence is 14 residues long. The CDR3 here is CASSLGAGVKEQYF. DNA for the CDR3: TGTGCCAGCAGCTTGGGGGCGGGAGTGAAAGAGCAGTACTTC.

The rearrangement joins TRBV11-2 to TRBJ1-1; D remains ambiguous. This CDR3 is built from 17 residues. The V gene lost 3 bases and the J gene lost 5 bases, with 22 bases spanning the gap. Looked up from germline, CDR1 is SGHAT and CDR2 is FQNNGV. The CDR3 DNA follows: TGTGCCAGCAGCTTCCGTCCTCTGATTAATCGAGCAACTGAAGCTTTCTTT. Translating gives CASSFRPLINRATEAFF.

This chain connects TRBV7-9 to TRBJ2-3; the D gene is possibly TRBD2 (5 bases). Germline lookup yields CDR1 SEHNR and CDR2 FQNEAQ (reference sequence). The CDR3 has 18 amino acids. V was cut by 5 bases and J by 4 bases, with 25 bases left in between. In nucleotides, the CDR3 is TGTGCCAGCAGCGCCGGGTGGCTGGGAGAGGATTTTGCAGATACGCAGTATTTT. Encoded protein: CASSAGWLGEDFADTQYF.

The chain joins TRBV5-1 to TRBJ1-1; D ambiguous. V lost 4 bases to trimming and J lost 5 bases, with 21 bases between them. The germline V gene encodes CDR1 SGHRS and CDR2 YFSETQ. The CDR3 sequence is 16 residues long. CDR3 residues: CASSPRPDGGRTEAFF. CDR3 DNA sequence: TGCGCCAGCAGCCCCCGACCCGACGGAGGAAGAACTGAAGCTTTCTTT. The complete variable domain, with remaining parts taken from reference TRBV5-1 and TRBJ1-1, reads KAGVTQTPRYLIKTRGQQVTLSCSPISGHRSVSWYQQTPGQGLQFLFEYFSETQRNKGNFPGRFSGRQFSNSRSEMNVSTLELGDSALYLCASSPRPDGGRTEAFFGQGTRLTVV.

J is TRBJ2-3 and V is TRBV18, with TRBD1 matching 8 bases. Germline-derived CDR1 and CDR2 are KGHSH and LQKENI. V shed 4 bases and J 4 bases; nucleotides not matched to a gene: 10. The CDR3 spans 16 residues. The DNA for the CDR3 is TGTGCCAGCTCACTCACAACAGGGGGAGGCCCAGATACGCAGTATTTT. Its protein is CASSLTTGGGPDTQYF.

This sequence joins TRBV13 and TRBJ2-7; possibly TRBD2 for D (6 bases). CDR1 is PRHDT and CDR2 is FYEKMQ in the germline V gene (reference sequence). The CDR3 covers 18 residues. With 0 bases removed from V and 0 bases from J, the gap between germline ends came to 18 bases. The CDR3, as DNA: TGTGCCAGCAGCTTAGGCCTAATCAGGCAGGGACTCTCCTACGAGCAGTACTTC. It translates to CASSLGLIRQGLSYEQYF.

This chain joins TRBV4-1 and TRBJ1-5, with TRBD1 identical over 7 bases. The CDR3 totals 18 residues. Trimming cost V 0 bases and J 0 bases; bases outside gene matches: 8. Germline CDR1 and CDR2: MGHRA and YSYEKL. In nucleotides, the CDR3 is TGCGCCAGCAGCCAAGAAGGCAGGGGGACGGGTAGCAATCAGCCCCAGCATTTT. Encoded protein: CASSQEGRGTGSNQPQHF.

The V and J genes are TRBV10-3 and TRBJ1-2; the D is unclear. The CDR3 loop spans 13 amino acids. In germline, CDR1 is ENHRY, CDR2 SYGVKD. V was trimmed by 3 bases and J by 1 base, leaving 6 bases between them. This CDR3 reads CAISEYNNYGYTF. In nucleotides, the CDR3 is TGTGCCATCAGTGAATACAATAACTATGGCTACACCTTC.

This clone was seen a single time. This sequence joins TRBV21-1 and TRBJ2-4; the tabulated D call, TRBD2, remains unverified against the DNA. TRBV21-1 is assigned pseudogene status. The CDR3 is 16 amino acids. CDR3 protein: CASGRLAGVRGNIQYF. The CDR3 nucleotides are TGTGCCAGCGGGAGACTAGCGGGAGTCCGGGGGAACATTCAGTACTTC.

The chain employs TRBV5-5 and TRBJ2-7; TRBD2 matches 10 bases. CDR3 length equals 14 residues. V gave up 4 bases and J gave up 5 bases; unmatched junction bases: 6. Per germline, CDR1 SGHKS and CDR2 YYEKEE (reference sequence). CDR3 DNA: TGTGCCAGCAGCGTGCTAGCGGGAGCCCACGAGCAGTACTTC. This sequence encodes CASSVLAGAHEQYF.

The V and J genes are TRBV27 and TRBJ2-7; D perhaps matches TRBD1 (6 bases). Trimming removed 7 bases from V and 2 bases from J, with 18 bases in between. This CDR3 is 15 amino acids long. The germline CDR1 and CDR2 sequences are MNHEY and SMNVEV (reference sequence). DNA for the CDR3: TGTGCCAGCAAAGAGACAGGAACGATGGCCTACGAGCAGTACTTC. It specifies CASKETGTMAYEQYF.

The rearrangement joins TRBV5-4 to TRBJ2-1, with D maybe TRBD2 (5 bases). CDR1 SGHNT and CDR2 YYREEE come from the germline V gene (reference sequence). This CDR3 is built from 15 residues. V was cut by 3 bases and J by 4 bases, with 14 bases left in between. The CDR3 nucleotides are TGTGCCAGCAGCTCCCGGGTAGCGTGGTACAATGAGCAGTTCTTC. Translation gives CASSSRVAWYNEQFF.

The gene calls are TRBV5-4 and TRBJ2-3, with a weak D call TRBD2 (6 bases). CDR1 is SGHNT and CDR2 is YYREEE in the germline V gene (reference sequence). The CDR3 consists of 16 residues. The V end was cut by 4 bases, the J end by 1 base, with 16 bases between. The CDR3 coding sequence is TGTGCCAGCAGCGCCGAGGGAGGCAGGGGCACAGATACGCAGTATTTT. It codes for CASSAEGGRGTDTQYF.

V gene TRBV18 combines with J gene TRBJ2-1; TRBD2 agrees at 8 bases. The germline V gene has CDR1 KGHSH and CDR2 LQKENI. After removal of 0 bases from V and 9 bases from J, the junction contained 10 bases not matched to a gene. The CDR3 runs to 16 residues. The CDR3: CASSPPLAGGRGEQFF. The CDR3, as DNA: TGTGCCAGCTCACCACCTTTGGCGGGAGGCCGGGGTGAGCAGTTCTTC.